These 19 T cell receptor beta chains originate from one sample sequenced in a study of shared T cell receptors in the human thymus. Sequenced by immunoSEQ multiplex PCR; TCRdb stores in-frame clones only, minus some. The repertoire includes 700,000 or so clones, 75% to 90% of them detected once, and around 0.0099% sits in the top ten. The same sample was also used in a study of human thymus T cells.

Sequencing was performed on thymocytes. The receptors here all came from a girl under three years old with a congenital heart defect.

The chain recombines TRBV28 with TRBJ1-3, with D perhaps matching TRBD1 (6 bases). The V gene lost 4 bases and the J gene lost 4 bases, with 11 bases spanning the gap. CDR1 is MDHEN and CDR2 is SYDVKM in the germline V gene. CDR3 length: 14 residues. CDR3 amino acids: CASSYGTKGNTIYF. CDR3 bases: TGTGCCAGCAGTTACGGGACAAAAGGAAACACCATATATTTT. Based on the CDR3 plus reference TRBV28 and TRBJ1-3, the full variable domain is DVKVTQSSRYLVKRTGEKVFLECVQDMDHENMFWYRQDPGLGLRLIYFSYDVKMKEKGDIPEGYSVSREKKERFSLILESASTNQTSMYLCASSYGTKGNTIYFGEGSWLTVV.

The J gene is TRBJ1-6, the V gene TRBV6-5; D not certain. Trimming pared 7 bases from V and 1 base from J, leaving 8 bases between. The V gene's germline CDR1 is MNHEY and CDR2 SVGAGI. The CDR3 is 14 residues long. CDR3 bases: TGTGCCAGCACTCCTAGATCCTATAATTCACCCCTCCACTTT. Protein product: CASTPRSYNSPLHF.

This clone occurred once. V and J are TRBV27 and TRBJ2-7; D unresolved. Trimming removed 5 bases at V and 1 base at J, with 18 bases between. The CDR3 consists of 16 residues. Looked up from germline, CDR1 is MNHEY and CDR2 is SMNVEV (reference sequence). CDR3 coding DNA: TGTGCCAGCAGTCAGACAACAGCCTACTCTTCCTACGAGCAGTACTTC. Amino acids: CASSQTTAYSSYEQYF.

The chain joins TRBV9 to TRBJ2-5; a weak D match, TRBD2 (6 bases). The CDR3 is made up of 15 amino acids. Germline V CDR1 and CDR2: SGDLS, YYNGEE. Deletions cut 0 bases from V and 5 bases from J, with 14 bases between. The CDR3 loop is CASSVGSGDWETQYF. In DNA, the CDR3 is TGTGCCAGCAGCGTAGGGTCGGGGGATTGGGAGACCCAGTACTTC. The whole variable domain, remainder taken from reference TRBV9 and TRBJ2-5, is DSGVTQTPKHLITATGQRVTLRCSPRSGDLSVYWYQQSLDQGLQFLIQYYNGEERAKGNILERFSAQQFPDLHSELNLSSLELGDSALYFCASSVGSGDWETQYFGPGTRLLVL.

This clone came up once. The chain combines TRBV2 with TRBJ1-2; D uncertain. V was shortened by 6 bases and J by 2 bases, with 10 bases between the two germline ends. The CDR3 runs to 13 residues. Germline-derived CDR1 and CDR2 are SNHLY and FYNNEI. CDR3 sequence (DNA): TGTGCCAGCAGGAGGGCGGCGAACTATGGCTACACCTTC. This codes for CASRRAANYGYTF.

The chain recombines TRBV19 with TRBJ1-4, with D unresolved. V lost 3 bases to trimming and J lost 7 bases, with 9 bases between them. Per the germline V gene, CDR1 is LNHDA and CDR2 is SQIVND (reference sequence). The CDR3 has 13 residues. CDR3 amino acids: CASSITGGEKLFF. The CDR3 nucleotides read TGTGCCAGTAGTATTACGGGAGGTGAAAAACTGTTTTTT.

The genes are TRBV4-1 and TRBJ2-7, with TRBD1 matching over 9 bases. With V trimmed by 1 base and J by 4 bases, 5 bases remained unmatched. The CDR3 contains 15 residues. Germline V gene data show CDR1 as MGHRA and CDR2 as YSYEKL. In nucleotides, the CDR3 is TGCGCCAGCAGCCAAGCGCGGGACAGGGCGTACGAGCAGTACTTC. It translates to CASSQARDRAYEQYF.

This CDR3 reads CASSLTQGALGNTIYF. The CDR3 nucleotides are TGTGCCAGCAGCCTCACTCAGGGGGCGCTTGGAAACACCATATATTTT. The genes are TRBV16 and TRBJ1-3, with TRBD1 matching over 8 bases. This CDR3 is 16 amino acids long. Germline V gene data show CDR1 as KGHSY and CDR2 as FQNENV. Germline trimming cut 4 bases from V and 3 bases from J; bases unmatched to any gene: 8.

The CDR3 is CASSLGAATRQPQHF. The CDR3 DNA sequence: TGTGCCAGCAGCTTAGGGGCAGCCACACGACAGCCCCAGCATTTT. The rearrangement links TRBV7-2 to TRBJ1-5; D unresolved. Germline loops: CDR1 SGHTA, CDR2 FQGNSA. V dropped 1 base and J dropped 7 bases, with 14 bases sitting between them. The CDR3 totals 15 residues.

V is TRBV6-5 and J is TRBJ1-1; 8 bases line up with TRBD1. With V trimmed by 6 bases and J by 0 bases, 3 bases remained unmatched. Germline V lookup: CDR1 MNHEY, CDR2 SVGAGI. CDR3 size: 14 residues. CDR3 region: CASSRQGMNTEAFF. In nucleotides, the CDR3 is TGTGCCAGCAGCCGACAGGGGATGAACACTGAAGCTTTCTTT.

The chain joins TRBV5-1 to TRBJ1-3, with 7 bases aligning to TRBD1. CDR1 is SGHRS, CDR2 YFSETQ, per germline. This CDR3 comprises 17 residues. The V segment lost 4 bases and the J segment 0 bases; nucleotides outside the gene matches: 10. Here the CDR3 DNA reads TGCGCCAGCAGCCGCCTTAGACAGGGAGACTCTGGAAACACCATATATTTT. Protein: CASSRLRQGDSGNTIYF. The variable domain in full, with the rest retrieved from reference TRBV5-1 and TRBJ1-3, is KAGVTQTPRYLIKTRGQQVTLSCSPISGHRSVSWYQQTPGQGLQFLFEYFSETQRNKGNFPGRFSGRQFSNSRSEMNVSTLELGDSALYLCASSRLRQGDSGNTIYFGEGSWLTVV.

This rearrangement joins TRBV19 to TRBJ1-2, with D hard to call. Germline assignment: CDR1 LNHDA and CDR2 SQIVND (reference sequence). The CDR3 loop spans 15 amino acids. Trimming removed 6 bases from V and 8 bases from J, with 22 bases in between. The CDR3 spells CASRRFGSTVDGYTF. In DNA, the CDR3 is TGTGCCAGTAGGCGCTTCGGGTCGACGGTAGACGGCTACACCTTC.

This clone was recorded once. The rearrangement uses TRBV27 and TRBJ1-6, with no clear D. The CDR3 is 12 amino acids. CDR1 is MNHEY, CDR2 SMNVEV, per germline (reference sequence). V lost 4 bases, J lost 13 bases, and 11 bases lay in between. The CDR3 here is CASSSNSFPLHF. CDR3 bases: TGTGCCAGCAGTTCAAACTCCTTTCCCCTCCACTTT.

This sequence joins TRBV4-1 and TRBJ2-7, with 8 bases matching TRBD1. CDR3 length equals 15 residues. Germline V lookup: CDR1 MGHRA, CDR2 YSYEKL. The junction had 8 bases not matched to a gene; V was cut back by 2 bases and J by 5 bases. DNA for the CDR3: TGCGCCAGCAGCCAAAGGACAGGGAAGAGGAACGAGCAGTACTTC. This gives the protein CASSQRTGKRNEQYF.

The V call is TRBV23-1, the J call TRBJ2-3, with 7 bases identical to TRBD2. TRBV23-1 is classed as an ORF, of uncertain function. Trimming at V came to 4 bases and at J to 1 base, leaving 5 bases not matched to a gene. The CDR3 length is 15 residues. The DNA for the CDR3 is TGCGCCAGCAGTCCGGGGGAGGGAGGCACAGATACGCAGTATTTT. Translation: CASSPGEGGTDTQYF.

CDR3 in DNA: TGTGCCAGCAGCTTACCCCGGGGGGGAGGCTACACCTTC. Amino acids: CASSLPRGGGYTF. The chain links TRBV7-8 to TRBJ1-2; D possibly corresponds to TRBD1 (5 bases). The CDR3 consists of 13 residues. CDR1 is SGHVS, CDR2 FQNEAQ, per germline. The germline V and J ends were trimmed by 2 bases and 8 bases, with 12 bases remaining between them.

The chain couples TRBV5-1 to TRBJ1-4; D remains ambiguous. Germline V gene data show CDR1 as SGHRS and CDR2 as YFSETQ. Deletions cut 0 bases from V and 8 bases from J, with 14 bases between. The length of the CDR3 is 15 residues. The CDR3, as DNA: TGCGCCAGCAGCTTGGCCCTTCGGCCCGGGGAAAAACTGTTTTTT. It codes for CASSLALRPGEKLFF.

The chain recombines TRBV4-3 with TRBJ1-1, with D possibly matching TRBD1 (5 bases). The V end was cut by 0 bases, the J end by 4 bases, with 15 bases between. Germline values: CDR1 LGHNA, CDR2 YSLEER. CDR3 length: 16 residues. The CDR3 loop is CASSQDPGTGITEAFF. The CDR3 DNA is TGCGCCAGCAGCCAAGATCCGGGTACAGGCATCACTGAAGCTTTCTTT.

V and J are TRBV4-3 and TRBJ1-1; 9 bases map to TRBD1. Germline-derived CDR1 and CDR2 are LGHNA and YSLEER. CDR3 length: 19 amino acids. V lost 1 base and J lost 5; bases outside the gene matches: 17. Here the CDR3 reads CASSQVGQGLTEGLTEAFF. CDR3 DNA: TGCGCCAGCAGCCAAGTGGGACAGGGCTTGACGGAGGGGCTAACTGAAGCTTTCTTT.